Below, 4 T cell receptor beta chains from the same sample are listed, as sequenced in a study of T-cell memory formation after mild COVID-19. TCRdb fed the 5' RACE reads into MiXCR, producing one record per CDR3 protein. The table has about 360,000 distinct CDR3 sequences, roughly an eighth seen once. The sequenced sample was PBMCs or a T cell subset sorted from them (not recorded which). These receptors originate from a man younger than 35 who had mild COVID-19 (a few samples of this study predate the infection). Cell type and time point are not known.

This clonotype was seen repeatedly, ten times or more. The chain joins TRBV6-2 or TRBV6-3 to TRBJ2-4, with a tentative D call TRBD1 (6 bases). V was cut by 4 bases and J by 0 bases, with 22 bases left in between. Germline CDR1 MNHEY, CDR2 SVGEGT. This CDR3 comprises 19 residues. CDR3 region: CASSLTGTWTLLAKNIQYF. The DNA of the CDR3 is TGTGCCAGCAGTTTAACAGGGACCTGGACATTACTAGCCAAAAACATTCAGTACTTC.

This clonotype was seen more than once but under ten times. The CDR3 here is CASCKDGDTQYF. For the CDR3, the DNA is TGTGCCAGCTGCAAGGACGGAGATACGCAGTATTTT. The genes are TRBV12-3 or TRBV12-4 and TRBJ2-3; D gene uncertain. CDR3 size: 12 residues. Trimming cost V 8 bases and J 5 bases, with 11 bases left between them.

The chain carries TRBV7-9 and TRBJ2-7, with TRBD2 matching 8 bases. Germline-derived CDR1 and CDR2 are SEHNR and FQNEAQ (reference sequence). CDR3 size: 12 residues. Unmatched junction bases numbered 4, after V lost 9 bases and J lost 3 bases. The CDR3 DNA reads TGTGCCAGTAGCGGGATACACTACGAGCAGTACTTC. As protein: CASSGIHYEQYF.

This clonotype was counted between two and nine times. The V gene is TRBV7-9, the J gene TRBJ1-5, with D possibly being TRBD1 (5 bases). The germline V gene has CDR1 SEHNR and CDR2 FQNEAQ (reference sequence). The CDR3 runs to 16 residues. V lost 5 bases and J lost 2, with 16 bases in between. This CDR3 reads CASSRSGVSGNQPQHF. CDR3 nucleotide sequence: TGTGCCAGCAGCCGCTCGGGGGTGTCTGGCAATCAGCCCCAGCATTTT.